The next 3 T cell receptor beta chains were all read from a single sample in a study of cytomegalovirus exposure and HLA in healthy donors. Profiled with immunoSEQ multiplex PCR; TCRdb holds only in-frame clones, not every one. The sample contains 250,000 to 300,000 clones, about 86% of which appear only once. Specimen: PBMCs. These receptors came from a woman aged 18-29 years in good health and CMV-seronegative.

A note on this clone: Additional DNA sequences in this sample encode the identical CDR3. This chain links TRBV6-5 with TRBJ2-7; the match to TRBD1 covers 10 bases. With V trimmed by 0 bases and J by 4 bases, 0 bases remained unmatched. Per germline, CDR1 MNHEY and CDR2 SVGAGI. CDR3 length: 14 amino acids. DNA of the CDR3: TGTGCCAGCAGTTACTCGGGACAGGGGTACGAGCAGTACTTC. The encoded protein is CASSYSGQGYEQYF.

This sequence joins TRBV10-1 and TRBJ2-7, with 7 bases identical to TRBD1. The CDR3 consists of 13 residues. CDR1 is WNHNN and CDR2 is SYGVQD in the germline V gene (reference sequence). V dropped 3 bases and J dropped 5; count of bases not matched to a gene: 4. The CDR3 here is CASSEQGSNEQYF. CDR3 nucleotide sequence: TGCGCCAGCAGTGAACAGGGGAGCAACGAGCAGTACTTC.

The CDR3 nucleotides read TGTGCCAGCAGCTTGTACCAGGGAATTGAAGCTTTCTTT. Protein product: CASSLYQGIEAFF. This chain joins TRBV5-8 and TRBJ1-1, with a possible D match to TRBD1 (5 bases). The V end was cut by 1 base, the J end by 7 bases, with 11 bases between. CDR1 and CDR2 from the germline V gene are SGHTS and YDEGEE. The CDR3 runs to 13 residues.